Sequencing of this T cell receptor beta chain was carried out in a study of T cell responses to AZD1222 COVID-19 vaccine. Study-wide results and limits: Only a handful of people who got AZD1222 tested seropositive at baseline.

Samples with a second dose at about 4 or about 12 weeks were pooled together. Germline CDR1 SEHNR, CDR2 FQNEAQ (reference sequence). Between the trimmed V and J ends, which lost 5 bases and 5 bases, there was a span of 14 bases. This CDR3 region has 14 residues. Here immunoSEQ multiplex PCR was the method, and the copy in TCRdb shows in-frame clones only, minus some. This sample has 150,000 to 200,000 clones; 91% occur once, and the top ten carry over 1%. Turning to this clone: Its specificity is unknown.

The sample in question was peripheral blood, obtained 28 days after the second AZD1222 dose. The V call is TRBV7-9, the J call TRBJ2-3; TRBD2 is a possible D gene (5 bases). The TCR originated in an adult who received the AZD1222 COVID-19 vaccine. Written as DNA, the CDR3 is TGTGCCAGCAGCAACGGGATCAGCGAAGATACGCAGTATTTT. This encodes CASSNGISEDTQYF.